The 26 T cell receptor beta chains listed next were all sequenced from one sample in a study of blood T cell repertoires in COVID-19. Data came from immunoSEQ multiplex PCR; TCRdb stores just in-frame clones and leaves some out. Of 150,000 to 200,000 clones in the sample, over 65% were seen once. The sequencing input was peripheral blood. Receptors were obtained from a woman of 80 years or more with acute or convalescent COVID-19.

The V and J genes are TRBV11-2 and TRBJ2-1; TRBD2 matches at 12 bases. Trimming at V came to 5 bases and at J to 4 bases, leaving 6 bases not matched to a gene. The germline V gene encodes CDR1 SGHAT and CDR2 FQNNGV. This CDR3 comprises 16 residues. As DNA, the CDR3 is TGTGCCAGCAGCCCAAGACTAGCGGGAGTATACAATGAGCAGTTCTTC. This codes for CASSPRLAGVYNEQFF.

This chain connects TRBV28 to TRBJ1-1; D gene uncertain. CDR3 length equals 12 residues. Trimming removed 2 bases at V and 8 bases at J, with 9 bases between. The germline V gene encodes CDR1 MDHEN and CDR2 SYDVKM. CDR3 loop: CASSLAGWEAFF. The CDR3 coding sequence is TGTGCCAGCAGTTTAGCGGGATGGGAAGCTTTCTTT.

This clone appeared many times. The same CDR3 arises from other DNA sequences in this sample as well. CDR3 sequence reads: CASSAETSGSYEQYF. The DNA for the CDR3 is TGTGCCAGCAGCGCGGAAACTAGCGGGAGTTACGAGCAGTACTTC. V and J are TRBV9 and TRBJ2-7; 11 nucleotides agree with TRBD2. The CDR3 extends over 15 amino acids. CDR1 is SGDLS and CDR2 is YYNGEE in the germline V gene. V shed 3 bases and J 4 bases; nucleotides not matched to a gene: 6.

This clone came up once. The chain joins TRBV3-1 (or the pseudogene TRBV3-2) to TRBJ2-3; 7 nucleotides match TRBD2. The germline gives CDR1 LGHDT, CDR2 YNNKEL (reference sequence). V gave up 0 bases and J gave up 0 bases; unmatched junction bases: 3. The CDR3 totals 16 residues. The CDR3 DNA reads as TGTGCCAGCAGCCAAGAAGCGGGAACAAGCACAGATACGCAGTATTTT. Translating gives CASSQEAGTSTDTQYF.

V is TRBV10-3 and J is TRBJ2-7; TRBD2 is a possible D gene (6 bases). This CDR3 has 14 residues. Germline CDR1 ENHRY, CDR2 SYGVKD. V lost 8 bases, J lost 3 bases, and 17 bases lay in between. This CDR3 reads CAIGRSQSLYEQYF. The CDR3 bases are TGTGCCATCGGGAGGTCCCAAAGCCTCTACGAGCAGTACTTC.

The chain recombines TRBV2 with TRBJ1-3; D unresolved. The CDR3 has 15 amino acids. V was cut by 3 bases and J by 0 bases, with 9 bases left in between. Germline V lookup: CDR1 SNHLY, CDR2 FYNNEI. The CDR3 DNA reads TGTGCCAGCAGTGATTTGGTGAGCTCTGGAAACACCATATATTTT. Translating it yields CASSDLVSSGNTIYF.

The CDR3 loop is CASRTGEEYEQFF. The CDR3, as DNA: TGTGCCAGCCGGACAGGGGAGGAGTATGAGCAGTTCTTC. V usage is TRBV6-6 and J usage is TRBJ2-1; 9 bases are shared with TRBD1. This CDR3 region has 13 residues. The ends lost 8 bases at V and 8 bases at J; junction bases unmatched: 7. Germline CDR1 reads MNHNY; CDR2 reads SVGAGI (reference sequence).

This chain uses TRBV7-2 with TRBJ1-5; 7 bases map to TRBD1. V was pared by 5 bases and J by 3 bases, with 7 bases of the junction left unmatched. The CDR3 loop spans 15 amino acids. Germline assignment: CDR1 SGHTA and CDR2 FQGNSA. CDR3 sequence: CASSRQGGNNQPQHF. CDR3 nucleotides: TGTGCCAGCAGCCGCCAGGGGGGAAACAATCAGCCCCAGCATTTT.

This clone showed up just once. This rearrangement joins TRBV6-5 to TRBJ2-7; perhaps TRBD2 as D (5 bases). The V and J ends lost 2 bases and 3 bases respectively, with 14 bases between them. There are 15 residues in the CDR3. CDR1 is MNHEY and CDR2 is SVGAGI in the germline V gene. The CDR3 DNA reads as TGTGCCAGCAGTTACGGATTCGGTCGGGGCTACGAGCAGTACTTC. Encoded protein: CASSYGFGRGYEQYF.

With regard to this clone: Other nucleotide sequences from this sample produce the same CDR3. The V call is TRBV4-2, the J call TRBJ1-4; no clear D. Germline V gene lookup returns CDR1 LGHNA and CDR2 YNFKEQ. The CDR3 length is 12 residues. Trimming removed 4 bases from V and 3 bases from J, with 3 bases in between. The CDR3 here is CASSRPNEKLFF. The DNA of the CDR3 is TGTGCCAGCAGCCGGCCTAATGAAAAACTGTTTTTT.

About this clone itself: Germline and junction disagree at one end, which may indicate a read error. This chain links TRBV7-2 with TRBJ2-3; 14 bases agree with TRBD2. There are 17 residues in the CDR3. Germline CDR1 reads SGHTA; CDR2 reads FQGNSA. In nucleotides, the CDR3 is TGTGCCAGCAGCCCCGGGACTAGCGGGAGTAGCGCAGATATGCAGTATTTT. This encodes CASSPGTSGSSADMQYF.

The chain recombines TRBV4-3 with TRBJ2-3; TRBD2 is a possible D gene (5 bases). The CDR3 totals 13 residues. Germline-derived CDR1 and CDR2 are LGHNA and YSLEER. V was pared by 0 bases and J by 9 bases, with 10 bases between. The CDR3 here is CASSQDGIATQYF. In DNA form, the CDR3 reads TGCGCCAGCAGCCAAGATGGGATAGCGACGCAGTATTTT.

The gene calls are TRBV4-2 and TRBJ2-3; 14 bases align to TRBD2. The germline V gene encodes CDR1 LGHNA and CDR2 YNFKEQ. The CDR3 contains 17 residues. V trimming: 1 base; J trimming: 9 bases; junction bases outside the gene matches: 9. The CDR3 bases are TGTGCCAGCAGCCAAGGGGGGACGGGACTAGCGGGAGCGACGCAGTATTTT. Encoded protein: CASSQGGTGLAGATQYF.

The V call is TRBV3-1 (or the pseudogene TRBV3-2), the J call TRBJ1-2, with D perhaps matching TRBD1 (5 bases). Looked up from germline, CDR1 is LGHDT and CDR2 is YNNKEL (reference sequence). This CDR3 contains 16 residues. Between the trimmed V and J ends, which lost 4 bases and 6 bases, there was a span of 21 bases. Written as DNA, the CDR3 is TGTGCCAGCAGCCCATCCGACCTTCAGGGAATACATGGCTACACCTTC. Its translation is CASSPSDLQGIHGYTF.

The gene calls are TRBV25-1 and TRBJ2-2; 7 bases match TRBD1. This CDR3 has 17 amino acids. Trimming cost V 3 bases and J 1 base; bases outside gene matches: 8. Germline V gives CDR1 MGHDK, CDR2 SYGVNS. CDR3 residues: CASSEHTGVGNTGELFF. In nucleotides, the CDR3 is TGTGCCAGCAGTGAGCATACAGGGGTAGGGAACACCGGGGAGCTGTTTTTT.

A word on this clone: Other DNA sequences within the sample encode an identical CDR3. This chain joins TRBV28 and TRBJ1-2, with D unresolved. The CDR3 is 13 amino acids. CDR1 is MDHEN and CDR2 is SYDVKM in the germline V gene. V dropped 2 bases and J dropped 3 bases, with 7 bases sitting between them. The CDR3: CASSLGQHYGYTF. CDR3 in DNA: TGTGCCAGCAGTTTAGGGCAGCACTATGGCTACACCTTC.

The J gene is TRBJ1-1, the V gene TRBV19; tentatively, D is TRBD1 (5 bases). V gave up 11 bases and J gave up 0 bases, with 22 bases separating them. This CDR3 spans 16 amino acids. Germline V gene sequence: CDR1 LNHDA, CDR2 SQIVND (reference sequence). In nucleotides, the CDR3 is TGTGCCTCAAGAGGTCCCGCGGGACTCATGAACACTGAAGCTTTCTTT. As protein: CASRGPAGLMNTEAFF.

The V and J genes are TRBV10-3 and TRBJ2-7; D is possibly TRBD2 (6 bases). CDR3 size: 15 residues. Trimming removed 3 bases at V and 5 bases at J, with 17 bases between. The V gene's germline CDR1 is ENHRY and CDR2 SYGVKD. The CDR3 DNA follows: TGTGCCATCAGTGAATTCTTTCCTAGCGAGGACGAGCAGTACTTC. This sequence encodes CAISEFFPSEDEQYF.

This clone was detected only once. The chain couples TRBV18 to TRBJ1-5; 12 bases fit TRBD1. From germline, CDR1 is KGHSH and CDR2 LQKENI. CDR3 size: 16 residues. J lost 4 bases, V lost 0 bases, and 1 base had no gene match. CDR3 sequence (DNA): TGTGCCAGCTCACCACCGGGACAGGGGGCGAATCAGCCCCAGCATTTT. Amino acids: CASSPPGQGANQPQHF. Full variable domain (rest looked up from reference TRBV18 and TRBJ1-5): NAGVMQNPRHLVRRRGQEARLRCSPMKGHSHVYWYRQLPEEGLKFMVYLQKENIIDESGMPKERFSAEFPKEGPSILRIQQVVRGDSAAYFCASSPPGQGANQPQHFGDGTRLSIL.

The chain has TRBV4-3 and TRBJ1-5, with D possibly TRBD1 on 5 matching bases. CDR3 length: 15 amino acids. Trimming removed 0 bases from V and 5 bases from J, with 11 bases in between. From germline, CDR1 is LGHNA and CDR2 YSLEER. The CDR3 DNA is TGCGCCAGCAGCCAAGAACTTGGGGCCTATCAGCCCCAGCATTTT. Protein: CASSQELGAYQPQHF.

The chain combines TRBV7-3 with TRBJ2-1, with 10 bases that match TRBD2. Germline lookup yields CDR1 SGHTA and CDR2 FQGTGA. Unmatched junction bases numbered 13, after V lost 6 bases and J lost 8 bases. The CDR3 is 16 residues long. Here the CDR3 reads CASSSGASGSVDEQFF. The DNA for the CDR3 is TGTGCCAGCAGTTCCGGGGCTAGCGGGAGTGTCGATGAGCAGTTCTTC.

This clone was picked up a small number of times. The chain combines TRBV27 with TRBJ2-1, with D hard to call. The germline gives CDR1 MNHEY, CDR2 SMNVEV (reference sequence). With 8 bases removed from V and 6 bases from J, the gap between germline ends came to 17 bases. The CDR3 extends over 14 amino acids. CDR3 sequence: CASALWYAGNEQFF. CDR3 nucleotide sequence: TGTGCCAGCGCACTGTGGTACGCAGGCAATGAGCAGTTCTTC.

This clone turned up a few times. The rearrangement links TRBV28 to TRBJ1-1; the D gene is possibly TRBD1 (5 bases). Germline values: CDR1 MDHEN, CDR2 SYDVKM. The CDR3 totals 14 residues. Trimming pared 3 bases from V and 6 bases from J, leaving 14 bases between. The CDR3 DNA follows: TGTGCCAGCAGTTTGGGGGAGGGGAGGTCTGAAGCTTTCTTT. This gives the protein CASSLGEGRSEAFF.

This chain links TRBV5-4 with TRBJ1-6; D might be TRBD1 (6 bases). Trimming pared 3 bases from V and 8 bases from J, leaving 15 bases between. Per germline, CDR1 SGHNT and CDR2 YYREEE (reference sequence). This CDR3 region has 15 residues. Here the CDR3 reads CASSSTGHNYSPLHF. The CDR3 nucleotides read TGTGCCAGCAGCTCAACGGGACACAACTATTCACCCCTCCACTTT.

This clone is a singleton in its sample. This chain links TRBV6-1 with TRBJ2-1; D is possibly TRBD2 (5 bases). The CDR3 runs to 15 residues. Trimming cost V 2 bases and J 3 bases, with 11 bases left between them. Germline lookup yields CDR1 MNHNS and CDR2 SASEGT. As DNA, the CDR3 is TGTGCCAGCAGTGAACTGACTAATTTCTACAATGAGCAGTTCTTC. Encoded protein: CASSELTNFYNEQFF.

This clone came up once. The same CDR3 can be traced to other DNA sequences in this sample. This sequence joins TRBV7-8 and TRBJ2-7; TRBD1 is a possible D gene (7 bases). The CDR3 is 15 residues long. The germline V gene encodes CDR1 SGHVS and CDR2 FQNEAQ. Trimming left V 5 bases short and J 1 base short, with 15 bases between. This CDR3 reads CASSPRRGRSYEQYF. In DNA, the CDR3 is TGTGCCAGCAGCCCTCGGAGGGGGCGATCCTACGAGCAGTACTTC.